This T cell receptor (beta chain) appears in the sequencing data of a study of shared clonotypes between healthy human individuals. Study-wide context: Three CD4 naive, three CD4 memory, two CD8 naive and one CD8 memory plate were used per donor.

The study's findings and limits: Around 5.4% of naive CD4 clonotypes were common to a few donors.

This clone has just a few counts. The antigen remains unidentified. CDR3 size: 17 residues. V shed 2 bases and J 6 bases; nucleotides not matched to a gene: 13. Germline assignment: CDR1 MNHNS and CDR2 SASEGT. Genomic DNA per cell subset filled all wells of several immunoSEQ plates. The table came from immunoSEQ multiplex PCR; TCRdb's copy has only in-frame clones and leaves some out. The sample yields over a million clones, approximately 72% seen once. The chain uses TRBV6-1 and TRBJ2-1, with 7 bases matching TRBD1. Sequenced input: memory CD4+ T cells sorted from blood. Documented subset: CD45RA-negative fraction. This receptor was taken from a man aged 18 to 30 in good health. In DNA, the CDR3 is TGTGCCAGCAGTGAACGGGCCGACAGGGCGATAGGCAATGAGCAGTTCTTC. It specifies CASSERADRAIGNEQFF.